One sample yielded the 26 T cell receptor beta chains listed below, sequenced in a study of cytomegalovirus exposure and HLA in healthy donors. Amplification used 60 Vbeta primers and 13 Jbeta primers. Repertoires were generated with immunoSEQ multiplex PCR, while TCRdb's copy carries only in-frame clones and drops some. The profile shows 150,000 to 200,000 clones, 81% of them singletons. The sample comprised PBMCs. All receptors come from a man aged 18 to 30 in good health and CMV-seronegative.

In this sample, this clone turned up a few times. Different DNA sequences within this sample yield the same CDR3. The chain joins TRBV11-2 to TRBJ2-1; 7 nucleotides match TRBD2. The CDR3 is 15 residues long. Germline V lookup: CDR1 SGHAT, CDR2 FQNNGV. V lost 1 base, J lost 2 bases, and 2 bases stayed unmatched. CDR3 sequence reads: CASSLVAGAYNEQFF. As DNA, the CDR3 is TGTGCCAGCAGCTTAGTTGCGGGAGCCTACAATGAGCAGTTCTTC.

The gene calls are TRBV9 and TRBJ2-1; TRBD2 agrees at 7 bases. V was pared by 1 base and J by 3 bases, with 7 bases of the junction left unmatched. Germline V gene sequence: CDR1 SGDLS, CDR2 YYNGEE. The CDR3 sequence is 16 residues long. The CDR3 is CASSVSTSDLYNEQFF. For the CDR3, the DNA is TGTGCCAGCAGCGTATCTACTAGCGACCTCTACAATGAGCAGTTCTTC. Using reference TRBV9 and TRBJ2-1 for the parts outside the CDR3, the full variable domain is DSGVTQTPKHLITATGQRVTLRCSPRSGDLSVYWYQQSLDQGLQFLIQYYNGEERAKGNILERFSAQQFPDLHSELNLSSLELGDSALYFCASSVSTSDLYNEQFFGPGTRLTVL.

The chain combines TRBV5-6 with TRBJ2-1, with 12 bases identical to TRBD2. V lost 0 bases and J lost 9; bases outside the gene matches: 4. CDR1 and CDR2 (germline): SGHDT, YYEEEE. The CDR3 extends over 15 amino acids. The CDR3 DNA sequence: TGTGCCAGCAGCTTGGGACTAGCGGGAGTTGTTGAGCAGTTCTTC. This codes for CASSLGLAGVVEQFF.

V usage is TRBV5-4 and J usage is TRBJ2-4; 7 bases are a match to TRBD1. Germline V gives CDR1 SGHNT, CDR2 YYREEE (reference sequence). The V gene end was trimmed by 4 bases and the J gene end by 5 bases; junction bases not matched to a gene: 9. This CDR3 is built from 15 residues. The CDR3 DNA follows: TGTGCCAGCAGCGTAAAACAGGGGAGCGAAAACATTCAGTACTTC. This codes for CASSVKQGSENIQYF.

CDR3 DNA: TGTGCCAGCAGCCGTCGGGACAGGGTCGAAAAACTGTTTTTT. This gives the protein CASSRRDRVEKLFF. This chain links TRBV13 with TRBJ1-4; TRBD1 matches at 9 bases. The CDR3 is 14 residues long. The ends lost 5 bases at V and 8 bases at J; junction bases unmatched: 6. In germline, CDR1 is PRHDT, CDR2 FYEKMQ (reference sequence).

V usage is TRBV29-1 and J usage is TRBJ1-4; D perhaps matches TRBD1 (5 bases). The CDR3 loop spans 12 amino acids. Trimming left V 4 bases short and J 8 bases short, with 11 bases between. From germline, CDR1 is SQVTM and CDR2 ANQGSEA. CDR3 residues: CSVVTGMEKLFF. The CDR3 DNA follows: TGCAGCGTTGTTACAGGCATGGAAAAACTGTTTTTT. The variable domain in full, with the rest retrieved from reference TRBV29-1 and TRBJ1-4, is SAVISQKPSRDICQRGTSLTIQCQVDSQVTMMFWYRQQPGQSLTLIATANQGSEATYESGFVIDKFPISRPNLTFSTLTVSNMSPEDSSIYLCSVVTGMEKLFFGSGTQLSVL.

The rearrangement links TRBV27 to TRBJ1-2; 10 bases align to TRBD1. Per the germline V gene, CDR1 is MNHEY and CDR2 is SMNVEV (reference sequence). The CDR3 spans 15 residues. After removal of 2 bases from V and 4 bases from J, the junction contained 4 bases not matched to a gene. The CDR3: CASSLRDRGSYGYTF. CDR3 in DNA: TGTGCCAGCAGTTTAAGGGACAGGGGATCCTATGGCTACACCTTC.

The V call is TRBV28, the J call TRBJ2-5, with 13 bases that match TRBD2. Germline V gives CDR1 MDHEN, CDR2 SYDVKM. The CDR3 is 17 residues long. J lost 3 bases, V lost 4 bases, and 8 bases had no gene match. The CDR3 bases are TGTGCCAGCAGTTCGGGACTAGCGGGGACTAGTAAAGAGACCCAGTACTTC. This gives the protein CASSSGLAGTSKETQYF.

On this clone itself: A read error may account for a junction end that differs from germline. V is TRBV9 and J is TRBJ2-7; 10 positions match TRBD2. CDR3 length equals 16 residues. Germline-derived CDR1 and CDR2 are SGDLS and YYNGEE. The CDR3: CVSSALAGGIGYEQYF. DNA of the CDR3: TGTGTCAGCAGCGCCTTAGCGGGAGGAATTGGCTACGAGCAGTACTTC.

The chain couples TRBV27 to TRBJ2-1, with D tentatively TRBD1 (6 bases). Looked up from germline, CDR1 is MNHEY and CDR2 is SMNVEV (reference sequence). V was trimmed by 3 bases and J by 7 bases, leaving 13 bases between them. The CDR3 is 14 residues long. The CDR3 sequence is CASSLGTLMNEQFF. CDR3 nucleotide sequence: TGTGCCAGCAGTTTGGGGACATTGATGAATGAGCAGTTCTTC.

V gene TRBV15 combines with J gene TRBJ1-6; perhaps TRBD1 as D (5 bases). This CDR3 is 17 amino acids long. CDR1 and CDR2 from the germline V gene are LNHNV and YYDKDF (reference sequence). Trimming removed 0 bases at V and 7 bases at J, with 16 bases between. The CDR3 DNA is TGTGCCACCAGCAGAGATCGGGCAGGACGGGGGAATTCACCCCTCCACTTT. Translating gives CATSRDRAGRGNSPLHF.

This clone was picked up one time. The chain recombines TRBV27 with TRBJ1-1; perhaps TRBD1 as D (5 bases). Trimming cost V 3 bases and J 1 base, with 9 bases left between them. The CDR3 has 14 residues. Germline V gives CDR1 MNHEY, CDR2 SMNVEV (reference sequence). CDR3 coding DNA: TGTGCCAGCAGTTTGGGGGGAGGGAACACTGAAGCTTTCTTT. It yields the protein CASSLGGGNTEAFF.

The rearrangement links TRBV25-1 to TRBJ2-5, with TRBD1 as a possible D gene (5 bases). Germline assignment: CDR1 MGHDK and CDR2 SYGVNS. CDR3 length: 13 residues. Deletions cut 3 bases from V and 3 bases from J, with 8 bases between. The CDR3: CASSDPGKETQYF. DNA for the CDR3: TGTGCCAGCAGTGATCCAGGGAAAGAGACCCAGTACTTC.

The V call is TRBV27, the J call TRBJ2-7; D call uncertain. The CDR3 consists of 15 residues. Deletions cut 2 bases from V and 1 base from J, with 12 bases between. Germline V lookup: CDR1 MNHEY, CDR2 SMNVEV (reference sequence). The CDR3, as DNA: TGTGCCAGCAGTTTACTCCCGGGTGAGTCCTACGAGCAGTACTTC. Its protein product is CASSLLPGESYEQYF.

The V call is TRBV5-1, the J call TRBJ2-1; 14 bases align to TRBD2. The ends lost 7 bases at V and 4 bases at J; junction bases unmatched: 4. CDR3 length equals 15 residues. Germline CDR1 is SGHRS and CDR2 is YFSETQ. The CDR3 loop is CASGTSGRPYNEQFF. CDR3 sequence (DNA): TGCGCCAGCGGGACTAGCGGGAGACCGTACAATGAGCAGTTCTTC.

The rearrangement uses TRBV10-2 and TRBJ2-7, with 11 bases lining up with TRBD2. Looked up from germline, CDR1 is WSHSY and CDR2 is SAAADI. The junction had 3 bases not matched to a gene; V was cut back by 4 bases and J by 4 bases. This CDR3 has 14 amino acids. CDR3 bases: TGCGCCAGCAGTGGACTAGCGGGGAGGTACGAGCAGTACTTC. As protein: CASSGLAGRYEQYF.

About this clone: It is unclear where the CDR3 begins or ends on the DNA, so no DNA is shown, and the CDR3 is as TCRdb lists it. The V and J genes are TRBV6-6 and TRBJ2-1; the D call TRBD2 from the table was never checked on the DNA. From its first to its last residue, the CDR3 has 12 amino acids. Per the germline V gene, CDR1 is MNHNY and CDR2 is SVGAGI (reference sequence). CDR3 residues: CASSSSVDEQFF.

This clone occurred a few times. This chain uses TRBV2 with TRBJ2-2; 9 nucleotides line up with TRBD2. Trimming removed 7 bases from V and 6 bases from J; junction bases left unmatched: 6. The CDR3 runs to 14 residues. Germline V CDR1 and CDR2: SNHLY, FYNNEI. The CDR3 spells CASMSGRSPGELFF. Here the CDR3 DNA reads TGTGCCAGCATGAGCGGGAGGTCACCCGGGGAGCTGTTTTTT.

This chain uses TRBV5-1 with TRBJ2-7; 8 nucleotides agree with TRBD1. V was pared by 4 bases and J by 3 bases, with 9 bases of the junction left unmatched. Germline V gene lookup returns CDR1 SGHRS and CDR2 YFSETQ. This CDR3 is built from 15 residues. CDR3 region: CASSPGQGGGYEQYF. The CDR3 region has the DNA TGCGCCAGCAGCCCCGGACAGGGTGGCGGCTACGAGCAGTACTTC.

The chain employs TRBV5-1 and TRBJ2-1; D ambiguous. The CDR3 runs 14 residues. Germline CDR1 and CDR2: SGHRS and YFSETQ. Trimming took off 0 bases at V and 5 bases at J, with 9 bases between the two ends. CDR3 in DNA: TGCGCCAGCAGCTTGGCCACTCCCGACAATGAGCAGTTCTTC. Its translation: CASSLATPDNEQFF.

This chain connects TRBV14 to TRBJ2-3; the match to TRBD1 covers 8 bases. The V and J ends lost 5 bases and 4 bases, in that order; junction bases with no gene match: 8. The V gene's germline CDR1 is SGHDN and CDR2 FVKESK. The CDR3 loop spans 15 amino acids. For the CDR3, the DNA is TGTGCCAGCAGCAACTGGACAGGGATCGCAGATACGCAGTATTTT. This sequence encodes CASSNWTGIADTQYF. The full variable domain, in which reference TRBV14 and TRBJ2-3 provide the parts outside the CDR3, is EAGVTQFPSHSVIEKGQTVTLRCDPISGHDNLYWYRRVMGKEIKFLLHFVKESKQDESGMPNNRFLAERTGGTYSTLKVQPAELEDSGVYFCASSNWTGIADTQYFGPGTRLTVL.

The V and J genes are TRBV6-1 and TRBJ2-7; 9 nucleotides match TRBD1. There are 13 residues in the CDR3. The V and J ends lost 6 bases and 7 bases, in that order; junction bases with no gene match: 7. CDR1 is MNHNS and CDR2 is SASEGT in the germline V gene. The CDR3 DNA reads TGTGCCAGCAGACGCATACAGGGGGCTGAGCAGTACTTC. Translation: CASRRIQGAEQYF.

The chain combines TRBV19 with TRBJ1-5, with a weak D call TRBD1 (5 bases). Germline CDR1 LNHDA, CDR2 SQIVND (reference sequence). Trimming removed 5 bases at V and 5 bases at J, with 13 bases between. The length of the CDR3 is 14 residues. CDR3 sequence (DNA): TGTGCCAGTAGTGCTCCCCAGGGATATCAGCCCCAGCATTTT. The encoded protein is CASSAPQGYQPQHF.

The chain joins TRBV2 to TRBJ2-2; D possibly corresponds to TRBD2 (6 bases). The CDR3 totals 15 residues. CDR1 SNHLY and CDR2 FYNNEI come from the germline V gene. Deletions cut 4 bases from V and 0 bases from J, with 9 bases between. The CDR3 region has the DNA TGTGCCAGCAGTGGGGGAGGTGCGAACACCGGGGAGCTGTTTTTT. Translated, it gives CASSGGGANTGELFF.

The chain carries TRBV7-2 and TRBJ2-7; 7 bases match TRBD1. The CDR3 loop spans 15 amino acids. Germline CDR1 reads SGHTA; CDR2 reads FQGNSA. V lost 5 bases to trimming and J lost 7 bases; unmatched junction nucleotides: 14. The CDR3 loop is CASSIRDSSIWEQYF. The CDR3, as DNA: TGTGCCAGCAGCATTAGGGACAGCTCCATTTGGGAGCAGTACTTC.

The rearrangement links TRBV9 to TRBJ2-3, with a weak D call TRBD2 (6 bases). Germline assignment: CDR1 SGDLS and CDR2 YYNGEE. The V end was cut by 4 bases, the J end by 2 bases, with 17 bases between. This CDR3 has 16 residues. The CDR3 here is CASSSGGGSPTDTQYF. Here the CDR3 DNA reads TGTGCCAGCAGCTCCGGGGGAGGTTCACCCACAGATACGCAGTATTTT.